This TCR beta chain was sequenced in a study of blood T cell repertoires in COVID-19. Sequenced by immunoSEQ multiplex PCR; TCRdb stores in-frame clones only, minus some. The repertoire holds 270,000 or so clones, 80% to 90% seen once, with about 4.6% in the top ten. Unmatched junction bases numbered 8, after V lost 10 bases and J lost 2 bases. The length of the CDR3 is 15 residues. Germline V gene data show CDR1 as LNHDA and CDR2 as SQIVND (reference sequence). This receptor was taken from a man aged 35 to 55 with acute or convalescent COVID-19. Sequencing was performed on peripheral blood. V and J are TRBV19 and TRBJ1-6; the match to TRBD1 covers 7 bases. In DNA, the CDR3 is TGTGCCACTTCCGCCGGGACAGCCTATAATTCACCCCTCCACTTT. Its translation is CATSAGTAYNSPLHF.